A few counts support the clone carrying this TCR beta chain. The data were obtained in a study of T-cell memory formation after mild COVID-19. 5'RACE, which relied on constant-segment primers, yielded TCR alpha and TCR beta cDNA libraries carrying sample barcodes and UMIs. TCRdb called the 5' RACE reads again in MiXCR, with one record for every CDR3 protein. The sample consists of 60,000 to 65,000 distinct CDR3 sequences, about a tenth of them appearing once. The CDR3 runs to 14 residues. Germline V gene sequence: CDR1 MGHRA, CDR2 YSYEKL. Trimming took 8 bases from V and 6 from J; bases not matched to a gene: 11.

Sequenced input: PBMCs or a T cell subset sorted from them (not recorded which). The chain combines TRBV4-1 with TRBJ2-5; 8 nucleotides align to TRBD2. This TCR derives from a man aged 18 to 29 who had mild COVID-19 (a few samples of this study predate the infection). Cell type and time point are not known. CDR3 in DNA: TGCGCCAGCCGACGGGGGGGCCGCACCAAGACCCAGTACTTC. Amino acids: CASRRGGRTKTQYF.